The 20 T cell receptor beta chains given below trace back to one sample, sequenced in a study of T cell repertoires in cytomegalovirus infection. What these receptors recognize is not known. Using its own MiXCR run on the reads, TCRdb lists one record per CDR3 protein. The sample gives tens of thousands of distinct CDR3 sequences, 20% to 30% of which show up once; 50% is in the top ten. Sample: CD8+ T cells from cultured PBMCs, taken from culture after CMV antigen stimulation. These receptors were collected from a human donor in good health (CMV status not recorded). Some clones in this sample may be carry-over from other donors' samples.

The chain combines TRBV4-3 with TRBJ1-2; 10 bases align to TRBD1. The germline gives CDR1 LGHNA, CDR2 YSLEER. With V trimmed by 1 base and J by 2 bases, 7 bases remained unmatched. The CDR3 is 17 residues long. CDR3 region: CASSQVGTGVVNYGYTF. The CDR3 DNA reads as TGCGCCAGCAGCCAAGTCGGGACAGGGGTCGTCAACTATGGCTACACCTTC.

The V and J genes are TRBV24-1 and TRBJ1-1, with a tentative D call TRBD1 (6 bases). With 7 bases removed from V and 2 bases from J, the gap between germline ends came to 7 bases. The V gene's germline CDR1 is KGHDR and CDR2 SFDVKD. This CDR3 has 12 amino acids. As DNA, the CDR3 is TGTGCCACCAGAGGGGGTAACACTGAAGCTTTCTTT. Its translation: CATRGGNTEAFF.

The CDR3 sequence is CASSKGGDSPLHF. Written as DNA, the CDR3 is TGTGCCAGCAGCAAAGGGGGCGATTCACCCCTCCACTTT. The genes are TRBV28 and TRBJ1-6; 7 nucleotides agree with TRBD1. Germline V CDR1 and CDR2: MDHEN, SYDVKM. The CDR3 has 13 amino acids. The junction had 4 bases not matched to a gene; V was cut back by 6 bases and J by 8 bases.

The sample holds a few counts of this clonotype. The CDR3 spells CASSIGQGRAEAFF. In DNA, the CDR3 is TGTGCCAGCAGCATCGGACAGGGGAGAGCTGAAGCTTTCTTT. The gene calls are TRBV5-6 and TRBJ1-1; 9 positions agree with TRBD1. V gave up 4 bases and J gave up 6 bases; unmatched junction bases: 7. Per germline, CDR1 SGHDT and CDR2 YYEEEE. The CDR3 totals 14 residues.

On this clonotype: Relative to the germline gene, one junction end is altered; a read error may explain this. The chain joins TRBV27 to TRBJ2-1; 9 bases map to TRBD2. The germline gives CDR1 MNHEY, CDR2 SMNVEV (reference sequence). This CDR3 has 15 amino acids. The CDR3 coding sequence is TGTGCCAGCGGTTTAGGTAGCGGGGGATACAATGAGCAGTTCTTC. This codes for CASGLGSGGYNEQFF.

This chain joins TRBV18 and TRBJ2-1, with TRBD2 matching 7 bases. The ends lost 0 bases at V and 4 bases at J; junction bases unmatched: 3. CDR1 and CDR2 from the germline V gene are KGHSH and LQKENI. CDR3 length: 15 residues. The CDR3 reads CASSPPLAPYNEQFF. The CDR3 nucleotides read TGTGCCAGCTCACCACCACTAGCGCCATACAATGAGCAGTTCTTC. The full variable domain, rest sourced from reference TRBV18 and TRBJ2-1, is NAGVMQNPRHLVRRRGQEARLRCSPMKGHSHVYWYRQLPEEGLKFMVYLQKENIIDESGMPKERFSAEFPKEGPSILRIQQVVRGDSAAYFCASSPPLAPYNEQFFGPGTRLTVL.

The rearrangement links TRBV6-5 to TRBJ2-2; 8 bases map to TRBD1. This CDR3 spans 15 amino acids. V was clipped by 2 bases and J by 7 bases; unmatched bases: 6. Germline V gene data show CDR1 as MNHEY and CDR2 as SVGAGI. The CDR3 bases are TGTGCCAGCAGTTACGGGCAGGGGGCGGGCGGGGAGCTGTTTTTT. Translated, it gives CASSYGQGAGGELFF.

V is TRBV27 and J is TRBJ2-1, with TRBD2 matching 10 bases. V shed 3 bases, J shed 2 bases, and the junction held 1 base outside the gene matches. Germline CDR1 and CDR2: MNHEY and SMNVEV (reference sequence). The CDR3 has 15 residues. CDR3 amino acids: CASSFGTSAYNEQFF. CDR3 in DNA: TGTGCCAGCAGTTTCGGGACTAGCGCCTACAATGAGCAGTTCTTC.

The genes are TRBV4-3 and TRBJ1-2; the D gene is possibly TRBD1 (5 bases). The CDR3 length is 14 residues. V was cut by 0 bases and J by 4 bases, with 9 bases left in between. Germline CDR1 reads LGHNA; CDR2 reads YSLEER. The CDR3 bases are TGCGCCAGCAGCCAAGAACGGGGCAGCTATGGCTACACCTTC. Its protein is CASSQERGSYGYTF.

This clonotype was seen repeatedly, ten times or more. The chain is built from TRBV7-8 and TRBJ2-7, with no clear D. Trimming cost V 8 bases and J 0 bases, with 11 bases left between them. CDR1 and CDR2 (germline): SGHVS, FQNEAQ. The CDR3 covers 13 residues. CDR3 sequence reads: CASGPDNSYEQYF. The CDR3 region has the DNA TGTGCCAGCGGACCTGATAACTCCTACGAGCAGTACTTC.

A remark on this clonotype: It may be a read error: a sequence one base away is much more abundant. As the CDR3 is not closed by the conserved phenylalanine or tryptophan, this likely results from a read error. This chain connects TRBV7-2 to TRBJ1-1; the D is unclear. The CDR3 consists of 14 residues. Germline loops: CDR1 SGHTA, CDR2 FQGNSA. V was pared by 7 bases and J by 0 bases, with 12 bases between. CDR3 amino acids: CASTPPGMNTEAFL. For the CDR3, the DNA is TGTGCCAGCACCCCGCCAGGCATGAACACTGAAGCTTTCTTG.

The V gene is TRBV15, the J gene TRBJ2-5, with 7 bases matching TRBD2. V shed 9 bases and J 5 bases; nucleotides not matched to a gene: 9. This CDR3 spans 13 amino acids. From germline, CDR1 is LNHNV and CDR2 YYDKDF (reference sequence). The CDR3 protein is CATKPGGEETQYF. The CDR3 nucleotides are TGTGCCACTAAGCCGGGGGGAGAGGAGACCCAGTACTTC.

The gene calls are TRBV27 and TRBJ1-6; D is ambiguous. There are 14 residues in the CDR3. Deletions cut 9 bases from V and 0 bases from J, with 9 bases between. Germline V gene lookup returns CDR1 MNHEY and CDR2 SMNVEV (reference sequence). The CDR3: CASGISSYNSPLHF. Written as DNA, the CDR3 is TGTGCCAGTGGGATAAGCTCCTATAATTCACCCCTCCACTTT.

This clonotype was seen only a few times. This rearrangement joins TRBV7-9 to TRBJ1-1; D ambiguous. The CDR3 runs 16 residues. V lost 5 bases and J lost 2, with 18 bases in between. Germline CDR1 is SEHNR and CDR2 is FQNEAQ (reference sequence). CDR3 region: CASSHEAKALNTEAFF. In nucleotides, the CDR3 is TGTGCCAGCAGCCACGAGGCGAAAGCTCTCAACACTGAAGCTTTCTTT.

The chain carries TRBV11-2 and TRBJ2-7; 9 bases are a match to TRBD2. There are 15 residues in the CDR3. The germline V gene encodes CDR1 SGHAT and CDR2 FQNNGV. Losses at the gene ends were 2 bases for V and 2 bases for J; bases not matched to a gene: 4. CDR3 coding DNA: TGTGCCAGCAGCTTACTAGCGGGACCCCCCTACGAGCAGTACTTC. Encoded protein: CASSLLAGPPYEQYF.

This clonotype appeared many times. Its ends do not fully match the called genes, so a read error is possible. CDR3 loop: CASSRTDGVRNF. CDR3 nucleotides: TGTGCCAGCAGCCGGACTGACGGGGTTAGGAACTTC. The gene calls are TRBV11-2 and TRBJ2-7; D is possibly TRBD2 (5 bases). The CDR3 sequence is 12 residues long. Per the germline V gene, CDR1 is SGHAT and CDR2 is FQNNGV. Full variable domain (outside the CDR3, taken from reference TRBV11-2 and TRBJ2-7): EAGVAQSPRYKIIEKRQSVAFWCNPISGHATLYWYQQILGQGPKLLIQFQNNGVVDDSQLPKDRFSAERLKGVDSTLKIQPAKLEDSAVYLCASSRTDGVRNFGPGTRLTVT.

This clonotype has a count of ten or more. J is TRBJ2-7 and V is TRBV27, with 7 bases identical to TRBD2. The length of the CDR3 is 13 residues. Unmatched junction bases numbered 6, after V lost 6 bases and J lost 4 bases. The V gene's germline CDR1 is MNHEY and CDR2 SMNVEV (reference sequence). Written as DNA, the CDR3 is TGTGCCAGCAGCCTTGGGCGGGGGTACGAGCAGTACTTC. Its protein product is CASSLGRGYEQYF.

Ten or more counts support this clonotype. The germline gene is not matched at one end of the junction; a read error may be the cause. This chain joins TRBV11-2 and TRBJ2-1; no reliable D call. CDR1 is SGHAT, CDR2 FQNNGV, per germline. The length of the CDR3 is 16 residues. The DNA for the CDR3 is TGTGCCAGCACCTTAGAGTTCACAGCCGACTACAATGAGCAGTTCTTC. Protein sequence: CASTLEFTADYNEQFF.

This clonotype has more than one count but fewer than ten. CDR3 in amino acids: CASSLDSPFRTQYF. The CDR3 DNA follows: TGTGCCAGCAGCCTGGACTCGCCGTTTAGGACCCAGTACTTC. V gene TRBV7-9 combines with J gene TRBJ2-5; possibly TRBD2 for D (5 bases). CDR3 length: 14 amino acids. Germline V lookup: CDR1 SEHNR, CDR2 FQNEAQ (reference sequence). V was shortened by 5 bases and J by 7 bases, with 17 bases between the two germline ends.

This clonotype was counted ten times or more. V and J are TRBV7-2 and TRBJ2-1; 8 nucleotides match TRBD1. Germline V CDR1 and CDR2: SGHTA, FQGNSA. Trimming removed 1 base from V and 7 bases from J; junction bases left unmatched: 6. The CDR3 sequence is 15 residues long. CDR3 residues: CASSLGQGAGNEQFF. For the CDR3, the DNA is TGTGCCAGCAGCTTAGGGCAGGGGGCGGGTAATGAGCAGTTCTTC.